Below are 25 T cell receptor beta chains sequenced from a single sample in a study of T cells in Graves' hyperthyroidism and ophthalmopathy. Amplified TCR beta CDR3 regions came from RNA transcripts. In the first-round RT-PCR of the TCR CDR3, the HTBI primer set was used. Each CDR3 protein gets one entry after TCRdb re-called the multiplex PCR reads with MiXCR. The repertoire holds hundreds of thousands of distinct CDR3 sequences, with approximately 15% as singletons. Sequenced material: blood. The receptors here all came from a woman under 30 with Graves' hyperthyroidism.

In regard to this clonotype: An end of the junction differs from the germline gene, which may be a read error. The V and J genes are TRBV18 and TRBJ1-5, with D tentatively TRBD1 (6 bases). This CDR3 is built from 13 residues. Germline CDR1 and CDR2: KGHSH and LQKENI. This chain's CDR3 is CASATGRDQLQHF. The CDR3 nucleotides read TGTGCCAGCGCGACAGGTCGAGATCAGCTCCAGCATTTT.

The CDR3 coding sequence is TGTGCCAGCAGCATCCTCGGGACAGCTAATGAGCAGTTCTTC. Translating gives CASSILGTANEQFF. The V gene is TRBV5-6, the J gene TRBJ2-1; 7 bases align to TRBD1. In germline, CDR1 is SGHDT, CDR2 YYEEEE. This CDR3 is built from 14 residues. J lost 7 bases, V lost 4 bases, and 8 bases had no gene match.

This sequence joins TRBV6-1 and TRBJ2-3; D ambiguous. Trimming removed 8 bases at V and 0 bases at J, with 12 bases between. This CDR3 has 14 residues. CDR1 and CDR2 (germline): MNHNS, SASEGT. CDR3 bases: TGTGCCAGCGCTACAGTACTTAGCACAGATACGCAGTATTTT. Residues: CASATVLSTDTQYF.

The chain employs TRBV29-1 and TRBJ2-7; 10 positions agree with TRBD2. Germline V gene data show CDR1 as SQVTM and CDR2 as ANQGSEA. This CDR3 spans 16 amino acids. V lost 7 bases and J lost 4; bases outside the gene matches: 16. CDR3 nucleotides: TGCAGCGCCAGGACGAACAAAGCGGGAGGGCGGTACGAGCAGTACTTC. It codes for CSARTNKAGGRYEQYF.

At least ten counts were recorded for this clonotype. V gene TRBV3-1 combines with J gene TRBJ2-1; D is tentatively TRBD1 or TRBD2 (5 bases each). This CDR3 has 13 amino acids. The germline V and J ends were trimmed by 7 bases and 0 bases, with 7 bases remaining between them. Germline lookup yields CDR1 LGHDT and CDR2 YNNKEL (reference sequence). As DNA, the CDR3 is TGTGCCAGCACCGGGGCCTCCTACAATGAGCAGTTCTTC. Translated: CASTGASYNEQFF.

The DNA for the CDR3 is TGTGCCAGTAGTATAGATCTCTCGTCGGTCAAGGGCGAGCAGTACTTC. It yields the protein CASSIDLSSVKGEQYF. The V and J genes are TRBV19 and TRBJ2-7; no definite D call. Germline V gene data show CDR1 as LNHDA and CDR2 as SQIVND (reference sequence). The CDR3 is 16 amino acids. V lost 0 bases, J lost 6 bases, and 18 bases lay in between.

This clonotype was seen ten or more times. This CDR3 is CASSPRTSGGNEQFF. CDR3 in DNA: TGTGCCAGCTCACCTAGGACTAGCGGGGGCAATGAGCAGTTCTTC. The gene calls are TRBV18 and TRBJ2-1; TRBD2 aligns across 13 bases. V lost 3 bases and J lost 6; bases outside the gene matches: 2. Germline V gives CDR1 KGHSH, CDR2 LQKENI. The CDR3 extends over 15 amino acids.

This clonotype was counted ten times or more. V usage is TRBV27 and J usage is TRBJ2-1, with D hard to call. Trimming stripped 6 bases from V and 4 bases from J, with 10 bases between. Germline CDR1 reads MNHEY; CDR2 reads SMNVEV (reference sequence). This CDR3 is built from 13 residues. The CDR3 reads CASSPTRYNEQFF. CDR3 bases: TGTGCCAGCAGCCCCACCAGGTACAATGAGCAGTTCTTC.

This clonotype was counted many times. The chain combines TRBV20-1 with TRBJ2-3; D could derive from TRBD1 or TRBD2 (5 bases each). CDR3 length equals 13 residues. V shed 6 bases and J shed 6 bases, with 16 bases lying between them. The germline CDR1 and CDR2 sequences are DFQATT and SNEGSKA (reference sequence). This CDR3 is CSAPPPGADTQYF. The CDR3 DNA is TGCAGTGCCCCCCCTCCCGGGGCGGATACGCAGTATTTT.

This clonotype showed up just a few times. The CDR3 sequence is CATSEGDRHPRDNEQFF. Written as DNA, the CDR3 is TGTGCCACCAGTGAGGGCGACAGGCACCCACGGGACAATGAGCAGTTCTTC. The chain combines TRBV24-1 with TRBJ2-1; D perhaps matches TRBD1 (6 bases). This CDR3 has 17 residues. Germline CDR1 reads KGHDR; CDR2 reads SFDVKD. The V end was cut by 4 bases, the J end by 5 bases, with 20 bases between.

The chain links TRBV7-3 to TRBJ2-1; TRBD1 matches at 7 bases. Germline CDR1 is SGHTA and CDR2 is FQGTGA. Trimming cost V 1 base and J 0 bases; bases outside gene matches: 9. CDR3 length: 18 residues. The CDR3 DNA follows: TGTGCCAGCAGCTTAATGGGACAGCGACTTATCTCCTACAATGAGCAGTTCTTC. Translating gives CASSLMGQRLISYNEQFF.

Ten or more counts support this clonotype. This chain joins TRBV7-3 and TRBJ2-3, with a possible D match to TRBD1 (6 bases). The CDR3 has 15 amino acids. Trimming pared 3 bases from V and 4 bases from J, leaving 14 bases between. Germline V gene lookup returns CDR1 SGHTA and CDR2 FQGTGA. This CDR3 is CASSFAGVGADTQYF. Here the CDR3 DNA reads TGTGCCAGCAGCTTTGCAGGGGTCGGCGCAGATACGCAGTATTTT. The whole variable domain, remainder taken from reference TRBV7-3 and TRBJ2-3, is GAGVSQTPSNKVTEKGKYVELRCDPISGHTALYWYRQSLGQGPEFLIYFQGTGAADDSGLPNDRFFAVRPEGSVSTLKIQRTERGDSAVYLCASSFAGVGADTQYFGPGTRLTVL.

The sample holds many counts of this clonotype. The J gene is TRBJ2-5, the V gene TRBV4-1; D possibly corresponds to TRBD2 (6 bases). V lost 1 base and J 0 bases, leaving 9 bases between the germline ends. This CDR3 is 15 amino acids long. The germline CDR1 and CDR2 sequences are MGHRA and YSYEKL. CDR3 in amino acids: CASSQGTIYQETQYF. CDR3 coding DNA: TGCGCCAGCAGCCAAGGGACTATTTACCAAGAGACCCAGTACTTC.

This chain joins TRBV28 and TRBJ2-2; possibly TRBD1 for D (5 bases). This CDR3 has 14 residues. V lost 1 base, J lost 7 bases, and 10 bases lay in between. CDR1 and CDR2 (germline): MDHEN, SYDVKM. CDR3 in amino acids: CASSLSGLHGELFF. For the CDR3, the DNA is TGTGCCAGCAGTTTATCAGGGCTTCACGGGGAGCTGTTTTTT.

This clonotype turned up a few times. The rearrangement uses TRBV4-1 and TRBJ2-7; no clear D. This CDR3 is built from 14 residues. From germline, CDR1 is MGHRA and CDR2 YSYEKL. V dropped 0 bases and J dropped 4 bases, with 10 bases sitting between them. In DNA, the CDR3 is TGCGCCAGCAGCCAAGACATCACCTTTTACGAGCAGTACTTC. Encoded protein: CASSQDITFYEQYF.

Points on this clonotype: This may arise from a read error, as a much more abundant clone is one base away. In DNA form, the CDR3 reads TGCAGCGTTGAGTGGCGGGAGACCCTCTACAATGAGCAGTACTTC. This sequence encodes CSVEWRETLYNEQYF. The chain carries TRBV29-1 and TRBJ2-1; 7 bases agree with TRBD2. The J call may be incorrect, as the DNA end agrees better with TRBJ2-7. This CDR3 is 15 amino acids long. CDR1 SQVTM and CDR2 ANQGSEA come from the germline V gene.

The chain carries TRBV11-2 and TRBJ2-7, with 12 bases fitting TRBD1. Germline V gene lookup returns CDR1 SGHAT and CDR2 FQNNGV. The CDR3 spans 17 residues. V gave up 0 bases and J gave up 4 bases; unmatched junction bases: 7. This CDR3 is CASSLDFRDRGLYEQYF. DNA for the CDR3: TGTGCCAGCAGCTTAGATTTCCGGGACAGGGGGCTTTACGAGCAGTACTTC.

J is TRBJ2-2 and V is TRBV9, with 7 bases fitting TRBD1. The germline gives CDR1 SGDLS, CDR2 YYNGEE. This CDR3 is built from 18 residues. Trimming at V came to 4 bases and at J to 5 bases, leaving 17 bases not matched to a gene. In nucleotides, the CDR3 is TGTGCCAGCAGCTTCCCCAGACAGGGAGAAGGGTCGACCGGGGAGCTGTTTTTT. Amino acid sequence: CASSFPRQGEGSTGELFF.

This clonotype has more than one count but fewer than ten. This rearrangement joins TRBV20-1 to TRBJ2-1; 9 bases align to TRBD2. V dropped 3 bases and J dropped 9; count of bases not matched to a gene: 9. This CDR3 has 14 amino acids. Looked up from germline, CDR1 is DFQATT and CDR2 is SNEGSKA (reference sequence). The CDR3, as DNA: TGCAGTGCTAGTTTTAGCGGGAGAAAGCCTGAGCAGTTCTTC. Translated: CSASFSGRKPEQFF.

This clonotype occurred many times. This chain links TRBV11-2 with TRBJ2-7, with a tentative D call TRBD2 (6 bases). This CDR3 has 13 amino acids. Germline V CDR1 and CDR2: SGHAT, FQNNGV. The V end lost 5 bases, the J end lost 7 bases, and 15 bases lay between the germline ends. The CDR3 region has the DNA TGTGCCAGCAGCGCCGGAGGGCCGGGAGAGCAGTACTTC. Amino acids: CASSAGGPGEQYF.

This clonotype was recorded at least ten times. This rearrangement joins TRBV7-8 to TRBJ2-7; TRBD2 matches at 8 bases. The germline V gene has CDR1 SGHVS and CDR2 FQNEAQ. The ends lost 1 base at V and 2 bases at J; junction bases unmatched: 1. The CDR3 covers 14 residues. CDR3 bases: TGTGCCAGCAGCTTAGGTAGCGGGGCCTACGAGCAGTACTTC. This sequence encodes CASSLGSGAYEQYF.

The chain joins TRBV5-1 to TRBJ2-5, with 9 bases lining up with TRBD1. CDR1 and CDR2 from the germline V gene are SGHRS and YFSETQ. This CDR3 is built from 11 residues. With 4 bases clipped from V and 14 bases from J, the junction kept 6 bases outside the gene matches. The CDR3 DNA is TGCGCCAGCAGCCAAGGACAGGGGTTATACTTC. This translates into CASSQGQGLYF.

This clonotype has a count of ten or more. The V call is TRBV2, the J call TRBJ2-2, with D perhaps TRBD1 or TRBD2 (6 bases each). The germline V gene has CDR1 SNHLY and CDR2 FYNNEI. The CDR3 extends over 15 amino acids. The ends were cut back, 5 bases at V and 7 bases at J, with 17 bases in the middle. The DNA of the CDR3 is TGTGCCAGCAGTCAAGGCGGGGCAGGGGTCGGGGAGCTGTTTTTT. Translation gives CASSQGGAGVGELFF.

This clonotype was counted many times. The CDR3 DNA reads TGTGCCAGCAGCTTAGGGACAGGGGGAGGCACAGATACGCAGTATTTT. Amino acid sequence: CASSLGTGGGTDTQYF. V is TRBV7-6 and J is TRBJ2-3; 10 bases are shared with TRBD1. V gave up 1 base and J gave up 1 base; unmatched junction bases: 2. The germline V gene encodes CDR1 SGHVS and CDR2 FNYEAQ. The CDR3 is made up of 16 amino acids.

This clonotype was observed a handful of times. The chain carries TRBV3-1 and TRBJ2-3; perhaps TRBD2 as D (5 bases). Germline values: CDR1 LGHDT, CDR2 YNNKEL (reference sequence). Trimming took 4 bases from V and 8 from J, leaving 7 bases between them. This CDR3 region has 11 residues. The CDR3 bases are TGTGCCAGCAGCCTCAGCGGTACGCAGTATTTT. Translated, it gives CASSLSGTQYF.